Each of the 23 T cell receptor beta chains below was sequenced from the same sample in a study of blood T cell repertoires in COVID-19. Sequenced by immunoSEQ multiplex PCR; TCRdb stores in-frame clones only, minus some. The data hold around 200,000 clones, with 85% observed a single time. The sequenced sample consisted of PBMCs or T cells enriched from blood (not recorded which). Every receptor here comes from a man aged 35-49 years who had recovered from COVID-19.

The rearrangement joins TRBV7-9 to TRBJ1-3; TRBD1 is a possible D gene (5 bases). Germline lookup yields CDR1 SEHNR and CDR2 FQNEAQ (reference sequence). V was cut by 5 bases and J by 2 bases, with 13 bases left in between. The CDR3 covers 15 residues. The DNA of the CDR3 is TGTGCCAGCAGCCAGGCGGGGACTACTGGAAACACCATATATTTT. Protein sequence: CASSQAGTTGNTIYF.

This rearrangement joins TRBV27 to TRBJ2-1; weak D call: TRBD1 (5 bases). Germline loops: CDR1 MNHEY, CDR2 SMNVEV (reference sequence). The CDR3 sequence is 14 residues long. Trimming cost V 5 bases and J 6 bases, with 14 bases left between them. In DNA, the CDR3 is TGTGCCAGCAGTCCCCGTGACAGCCGCAATGAGCAGTTCTTC. The encoded protein is CASSPRDSRNEQFF.

This clone came up a few times. V usage is TRBV5-6 and J usage is TRBJ2-7; 7 bases fit TRBD1. The CDR3 has 13 amino acids. Germline values: CDR1 SGHDT, CDR2 YYEEEE. After removal of 4 bases from V and 2 bases from J, the junction contained 3 bases not matched to a gene. The CDR3 coding sequence is TGTGCCAGCAGCAAAGGACAGGCCTACGAGCAGTACTTC. It yields the protein CASSKGQAYEQYF.

The rearrangement uses TRBV24-1 and TRBJ2-1; 9 positions match TRBD1. CDR1 and CDR2 from the germline V gene are KGHDR and SFDVKD. The CDR3 is 14 amino acids. V trimming: 4 bases; J trimming: 8 bases; junction bases outside the gene matches: 5. The DNA for the CDR3 is TGTGCCACCAGTGAGAGGACAGGGGCCGATGAGCAGTTCTTC. Translating gives CATSERTGADEQFF.

The chain is built from TRBV5-1 and TRBJ1-1; no definite D call. Trimming left V 0 bases short and J 0 bases short, with 18 bases between. The CDR3 consists of 18 residues. Germline V CDR1 and CDR2: SGHRS, YFSETQ. CDR3 in DNA: TGCGCCAGCAGCTTGGTAACGGGCTTGTCGGGAGTGAACACTGAAGCTTTCTTT. Translation: CASSLVTGLSGVNTEAFF. The full variable domain, its missing parts supplied by reference TRBV5-1 and TRBJ1-1, is KAGVTQTPRYLIKTRGQQVTLSCSPISGHRSVSWYQQTPGQGLQFLFEYFSETQRNKGNFPGRFSGRQFSNSRSEMNVSTLELGDSALYLCASSLVTGLSGVNTEAFFGQGTRLTVV.

The chain carries TRBV6-5 and TRBJ1-4; TRBD1 agrees at 11 bases. This CDR3 contains 15 residues. With 4 bases clipped from V and 6 bases from J, the junction kept 4 bases outside the gene matches. CDR1 MNHEY and CDR2 SVGAGI come from the germline V gene. The CDR3 coding sequence is TGTGCCAGCAGTTTAGGACAGGGGGCTGATGAAAAACTGTTTTTT. It encodes CASSLGQGADEKLFF.

A few counts support this clone. This sequence joins TRBV5-8 and TRBJ2-7; possible D gene TRBD1, 5 bases. CDR1 is SGHTS, CDR2 YDEGEE, per germline. The CDR3 sequence is 15 residues long. Trimming stripped 4 bases from V and 4 bases from J, with 18 bases between. CDR3 DNA: TGTGCCAGCAGCGCCCGGCCAGGGTTCGCGTACGAGCAGTACTTC. Translating it yields CASSARPGFAYEQYF.

J is TRBJ2-1 and V is TRBV6-2 or TRBV6-3; D is possibly TRBD2 (5 bases). Germline lookup yields CDR1 MNHEY and CDR2 SVGEGT. The CDR3 runs to 15 residues. V lost 3 bases to trimming and J lost 6 bases, with 15 bases between them. The CDR3 DNA sequence: TGTGCCAGCAGTTATGGTGAGAGGGTGGGCAATGAGCAGTTCTTC. Its protein product is CASSYGERVGNEQFF.

The chain employs TRBV9 and TRBJ2-3; maybe TRBD1 (5 bases). Germline values: CDR1 SGDLS, CDR2 YYNGEE. This CDR3 has 14 residues. The V end was cut by 0 bases, the J end by 2 bases, with 7 bases between. The CDR3 bases are TGTGCCAGCAGCGTAGTAGGGGACACAGATACGCAGTATTTT. Its translation: CASSVVGDTDTQYF. Based on the CDR3 plus reference TRBV9 and TRBJ2-3, the full variable domain is DSGVTQTPKHLITATGQRVTLRCSPRSGDLSVYWYQQSLDQGLQFLIQYYNGEERAKGNILERFSAQQFPDLHSELNLSSLELGDSALYFCASSVVGDTDTQYFGPGTRLTVL.

The V gene is TRBV10-3, the J gene TRBJ1-2; TRBD1 is a possible D gene (6 bases). V was shortened by 5 bases and J by 7 bases, with 17 bases between the two germline ends. This CDR3 region has 14 residues. CDR1 ENHRY and CDR2 SYGVKD come from the germline V gene. As DNA, the CDR3 is TGTGCCATCAGTACGGGGGGCGCAGGTCTTGGCTACACCTTC. Translated, it gives CAISTGGAGLGYTF.

The genes are TRBV5-1 and TRBJ2-1; perhaps TRBD2 as D (5 bases). Deletions cut 0 bases from V and 7 bases from J, with 11 bases between. The V gene's germline CDR1 is SGHRS and CDR2 YFSETQ. CDR3 length: 14 amino acids. The CDR3 DNA is TGCGCCAGCAGCTTGGGACCCGGAGGAAATGAGCAGTTCTTC. It specifies CASSLGPGGNEQFF.

This sequence joins TRBV6-7 and TRBJ2-1; the match to TRBD2 covers 16 bases. TRBV6-7 is labeled an ORF, and its function is uncertain. V shed 4 bases, J shed 7 bases, and the junction held 13 bases outside the gene matches. The CDR3 loop spans 19 amino acids. For the CDR3, the DNA is TGTGCCAGCAGTTTCACCGGGACTAGCGGGAGGGTGTGTGGAAATGAGCAGTTCTTC. Protein: CASSFTGTSGRVCGNEQFF.

Notes on this clone: Germline and junction disagree at one end, which may indicate a read error. The chain couples TRBV30 to TRBJ1-5; 7 bases are shared with TRBD1. The CDR3 contains 13 residues. Germline V CDR1 and CDR2: GTSNPN, SVGIG (reference sequence). CDR3 DNA sequence: TGTGCTTGGAACAGGGGCGGCAATCAGCCCCAGCATTTT. Translation gives CAWNRGGNQPQHF.

J is TRBJ2-5 and V is TRBV7-3, with 11 nucleotides matching TRBD2. Unmatched junction bases numbered 0, after V lost 2 bases and J lost 4 bases. Germline CDR1 is SGHTA and CDR2 is FQGTGA. The CDR3 extends over 14 amino acids. DNA for the CDR3: TGTGCCAGCAGCTTAGGACTAGCGGGAGAGACCCAGTACTTC. Translating it yields CASSLGLAGETQYF.

This rearrangement joins TRBV7-8 to TRBJ2-5; D is unresolved. Germline V gene data show CDR1 as SGHVS and CDR2 as FQNEAQ. This CDR3 has 11 residues. The ends were cut back, 7 bases at V and 4 bases at J, with 7 bases in the middle. The CDR3 DNA is TGTGCCAGCACCCGCGGAGAGACCCAGTACTTC. It codes for CASTRGETQYF.

The chain employs TRBV2 and TRBJ1-5; D perhaps matches TRBD1 (5 bases). Trimming took 6 bases from V and 2 from J, leaving 11 bases between them. This CDR3 region has 14 residues. Germline V gene lookup returns CDR1 SNHLY and CDR2 FYNNEI. The CDR3 coding sequence is TGTGCCAGCAGGAAAGGGGAGGGCAATCAGCCCCAGCATTTT. It codes for CASRKGEGNQPQHF. The whole variable domain, filled in from reference TRBV2 and TRBJ1-5, reads EPEVTQTPSHQVTQMGQEVILRCVPISNHLYFYWYRQILGQKVEFLVSFYNNEISEKSEIFDDQFSVERPDGSNFTLKIRSTKLEDSAMYFCASRKGEGNQPQHFGDGTRLSIL.

The chain employs TRBV7-8 and TRBJ1-2; D is unresolved. Trimming took off 2 bases at V and 3 bases at J, with 13 bases between the two ends. This CDR3 is built from 15 residues. The V gene's germline CDR1 is SGHVS and CDR2 FQNEAQ. This CDR3 is CASSLKLGSDYGYTF. CDR3 sequence (DNA): TGTGCCAGCAGCTTAAAGTTAGGGAGTGACTATGGCTACACCTTC.

This clone was seen a few times. The chain recombines TRBV23-1 with TRBJ2-1; D might be TRBD1 (7 bases). TRBV23-1 is placed among ORFs of uncertain function. V gave up 0 bases and J gave up 12 bases, with 24 bases separating them. This CDR3 spans 17 amino acids. The CDR3 sequence is CASSQSLGGGRSDRQFF. The CDR3 coding sequence is TGCGCCAGCAGTCAATCGTTAGGAGGGGGCAGGTCCGATCGGCAGTTCTTC.

The count of this clone is one. The chain combines TRBV7-9 with TRBJ2-7; D is perhaps TRBD2 (5 bases). The V end was cut by 1 base, the J end by 1 base, with 8 bases between. Germline loops: CDR1 SEHNR, CDR2 FQNEAQ (reference sequence). The CDR3 contains 14 residues. The CDR3 DNA is TGTGCCAGCAGCTTAGTAGGAGGATCCTACGAGCAGTACTTC. Translated: CASSLVGGSYEQYF.

This chain joins TRBV18 and TRBJ1-3, with D perhaps TRBD1 (6 bases). V was shortened by 2 bases and J by 0 bases, with 11 bases between the two germline ends. The CDR3 totals 16 residues. CDR1 is KGHSH, CDR2 LQKENI, per germline. In DNA, the CDR3 is TGTGCCAGCTCACCATGGACAGACACCTCTGGAAACACCATATATTTT. It is translated as CASSPWTDTSGNTIYF.

The chain combines TRBV11-2 with TRBJ2-1, with D possibly matching TRBD1 (5 bases). The CDR3 has 13 residues. Per germline, CDR1 SGHAT and CDR2 FQNNGV. V was trimmed by 0 bases and J by 8 bases, leaving 8 bases between them. CDR3 DNA: TGTGCCAGCAGCTTAGACAGGGCCGATGAGCAGTTCTTC. Translating gives CASSLDRADEQFF.

The chain joins TRBV6-5 to TRBJ1-6; 9 positions agree with TRBD1. The V and J ends lost 2 bases and 5 bases, in that order; junction bases with no gene match: 1. CDR1 MNHEY and CDR2 SVGAGI come from the germline V gene. The CDR3 loop spans 15 amino acids. The CDR3 coding sequence is TGTGCCAGCAGTTACACAGGGGGCCATAATTCACCCCTCCACTTT. It is translated as CASSYTGGHNSPLHF.

The chain carries TRBV24-1 and TRBJ1-5; D is perhaps TRBD1 (6 bases). Trimming took 0 bases from V and 4 from J, leaving 9 bases between them. The CDR3 spans 15 residues. Germline V CDR1 and CDR2: KGHDR, SFDVKD. The CDR3 protein is CATSDLGGGNQPQHF. CDR3 nucleotide sequence: TGTGCCACCAGTGATTTGGGGGGCGGGAATCAGCCCCAGCATTTT.